These T cell receptor beta chains were read from a single sample in a study of blood T cell repertoires in COVID-19. Sequencing used immunoSEQ multiplex PCR; TCRdb keeps in-frame clones, though not all of them. The profile shows around 98,000 clones, over 70% of them singletons. Sample: peripheral blood. The receptors derive from a man in his sixties or seventies with acute or convalescent COVID-19. CDR3s include the opening cysteine and the closing phenylalanine or tryptophan. D genes are given only for firm matches. Rows may omit the clone size; those that give it use once, few, many or a size class.

v_gene	abundance	d_gene	j_gene	CDR3aa	CDR3nt
TRBV6-2/TRBV6-3	.	TRBD1	TRBJ2-7	CASSYSGQGFLYEQYF	TGTGCCAGCAGTTACAGCGGACAGGGATTTCTCTACGAGCAGTACTTC
TRBV24-1	few	.	TRBJ2-6	CATSDLNRAGANVLTF	TGTGCCACCAGTGATTTGAACAGGGCTGGGGCCAACGTCCTGACTTTC
TRBV24-1	.	.	TRBJ2-7	CATSDANRDGEQYF	TGTGCCACCAGTGATGCAAACAGGGACGGGGAGCAGTACTTC
TRBV6-5	few	TRBD1	TRBJ1-5	CATYDRVGQPQHF	TGTGCCACCTACGACAGGGTAGGGCAGCCCCAGCATTTT
TRBV2	.	TRBD2	TRBJ2-2	CASSHPGLAGPGGRTGELFF	TGTGCCAGCAGTCATCCGGGACTAGCGGGACCGGGCGGCAGGACCGGGGAGCTGTTTTTT
TRBV23-1	.	TRBD2	TRBJ2-7	CASSQSILAGAYEQYF	TGCGCCAGCAGTCAATCGATACTAGCGGGAGCCTACGAGCAGTACTTC
TRBV6-1	.	TRBD1	TRBJ1-1	CASSPLTGGAFF	TGTGCCAGCAGTCCACTGACAGGGGGAGCTTTCTTT
TRBV6-5	.	TRBD1	TRBJ1-1	CASSIQGAAEAFF	TGTGCCAGCAGTATACAGGGGGCGGCTGAAGCTTTCTTT
TRBV24-1	.	.	TRBJ2-2	CATRGGWDTGELFF	TGTGCCACCAGAGGAGGGTGGGACACCGGGGAGCTGTTTTTT
TRBV28	.	TRBD1	TRBJ2-7	CASRTGIYEQYF	TGTGCCAGCAGGACAGGGATCTACGAGCAGTACTTC
TRBV9	.	TRBD1	TRBJ2-6	CASSAPPFSDRVLVGANVLTF	TGTGCCAGCAGCGCCCCCCCCTTTAGTGACAGGGTGTTAGTTGGGGCCAACGTCCTGACTTTC
TRBV6-1	.	.	TRBJ1-5	CASSEMGGGGRGFRQPQHF	TGTGCCAGCAGTGAAATGGGAGGGGGGGGGCGCGGGTTTCGTCAGCCCCAGCATTTT
TRBV29-1	.	.	TRBJ1-4	CSVRLGLSNEKLFF	TGCAGCGTTCGATTGGGCCTTTCTAATGAAAAACTGTTTTTT
TRBV18	.	.	TRBJ1-1	CASSPQGGGTEAFF	TGTGCCAGCTCACCACAAGGGGGGGGTACTGAAGCTTTCTTT
TRBV5-6	.	.	TRBJ2-7	CASSRVQGAVYEQYF	TGTGCCAGCAGCCGGGTCCAAGGGGCCGTCTACGAGCAGTACTTC
TRBV27	.	.	TRBJ1-4	CASSLTGSTNEKLFF	TGTGCCAGCAGCTTAACAGGTTCAACTAATGAAAAACTGTTTTTT
TRBV24-1	.	.	TRBJ2-3	CATDQAGTDTQYF	TGTGCCACCGATCAGGCCGGCACAGATACGCAGTATTTT
TRBV6-5	.	TRBD2	TRBJ2-3	CASSYFASGPDTQYF	TGTGCCAGCAGTTACTTTGCTAGCGGGCCAGATACGCAGTATTTT
TRBV11-2	.	TRBD2	TRBJ2-2	CASSAGTSGRGDTGELFF	TGTGCCAGCAGCGCCGGGACTAGCGGGAGGGGGGACACCGGGGAGCTGTTTTTT
TRBV28	.	.	TRBJ1-1	CVARPGQNTEAFF	TGTGTGGCTCGCCCGGGACAGAACACTGAAGCTTTCTTT
TRBV7-8	few	TRBD2	TRBJ2-2	CASSARLAGVNTGELFF	TGTGCCAGCAGCGCGCGACTAGCGGGGGTGAACACCGGGGAGCTGTTTTTT
TRBV6-6	.	.	TRBJ2-1	CASSRYGGYSSYNEQFF	TGTGCCAGCAGTCGTTATGGAGGTTACAGCTCCTACAATGAGCAGTTCTTC
TRBV7-8	.	.	TRBJ2-7	CASSLVGPSHEQYF	TGTGCCAGCAGCTTAGTCGGGCCTAGCCACGAGCAGTACTTC
TRBV27	.	.	TRBJ1-1	CASRIKPTGERHTEAFF	TGTGCCAGCAGGATAAAACCGACAGGCGAGAGACACACTGAAGCTTTCTTT
TRBV24-1	once	.	TRBJ2-7	CATSGLAGDEQYF	TGTGCCACCAGTGGGCTAGCAGGAGATGAGCAGTACTTC
TRBV3-1/TRBV3-2	.	.	TRBJ2-2	CASRQEGAPNTGELFF	TGTGCCAGCAGACAGGAAGGGGCGCCCAACACCGGGGAGCTGTTTTTT
TRBV7-6	few	.	TRBJ2-7	CASSLASLARYEQYF	TGTGCCAGCAGCTTAGCTTCTCTAGCGAGATACGAGCAGTACTTC
TRBV6-5	.	.	TRBJ1-1	CASSYSPLTEAFF	TGTGCCAGCAGTTATTCCCCGTTGACTGAAGCTTTCTTT
TRBV28	.	TRBD2	TRBJ2-7	CASSSPLTSGRVNEQYF	TGTGCCAGCAGTTCTCCCCTGACTAGCGGGAGGGTAAACGAGCAGTACTTC
TRBV29-1	.	.	TRBJ2-1	CSVDGIRGNEQFF	TGCAGCGTTGACGGTATCCGGGGAAATGAGCAGTTCTTC
TRBV9	.	TRBD1	TRBJ2-1	CASSPRGTGFNEQFF	TGTGCCAGCAGCCCCCGGGGGACAGGGTTCAATGAGCAGTTCTTC
TRBV5-1	.	.	TRBJ1-3	CASSLDPGVENTIYF	TGCGCCAGCAGCTTGGATCCGGGGGTGGAAAACACCATATATTTT
TRBV9	.	.	TRBJ2-1	CASSVTDSISYNEQFF	TGTGCCAGCAGCGTAACGGACTCGATCTCCTACAATGAGCAGTTCTTC
TRBV18	few	TRBD1	TRBJ1-2	CASSPDRAANYGYTF	TGTGCCAGCTCCCCGGACAGGGCCGCCAACTATGGCTACACCTTC
TRBV6-1	few	.	TRBJ2-2	CASSEVEELFF	TGTGCCAGCAGTGAAGTAGAGGAGCTGTTTTTT
TRBV7-2	.	TRBD2	TRBJ2-7	CASSSGLAGVYEQYF	TGTGCCAGCAGCTCTGGACTAGCGGGAGTTTACGAGCAGTACTTC
TRBV24-1	.	.	TRBJ1-1	CATSDKLNTEAFF	TGTGCCACCAGTGATAAGCTGAACACTGAAGCTTTCTTT
TRBV10-3	.	.	TRBJ1-5	CAITGDSSSPQHF	TGTGCCATCACCGGAGACTCTTCGTCCCCCCAGCATTTT
TRBV30	.	.	TRBJ1-4	CAWSVTGGGADEKLFF	TGTGCCTGGAGTGTAACAGGAGGAGGGGCGGATGAAAAACTGTTTTTT
TRBV3-1/TRBV3-2	.	.	TRBJ2-7	CASSQEGANLQYF	TGTGCCAGCAGCCAAGAGGGGGCGAACCTGCAGTACTTC
TRBV18	.	TRBD1	TRBJ2-5	CASSPTTGGETQYF	TGTGCCAGCTCGCCGACGACAGGGGGAGAGACCCAGTACTTC
TRBV28	.	TRBD2	TRBJ2-3	CASSLFAGGRGLGTDTQYF	TGTGCCAGCAGTTTATTTGCGGGAGGGAGGGGACTGGGCACAGATACGCAGTATTTT
TRBV3-1/TRBV3-2	.	.	TRBJ2-3	CASSRPPGTQYF	TGTGCCAGCAGCCGCCCCCCAGGGACGCAGTATTTT